The 31 T cell receptor beta chains below all came from one sample that was sequenced in a study of cytomegalovirus exposure and HLA in healthy donors. 60 Vbeta and 13 Jbeta primers were used in PCR. TCRdb's copy holds only in-frame clones and misses some; the assay was immunoSEQ multiplex PCR. This specimen shows 65,000 to 95,000 clones; the ten leading clones hold approximately 4.2%. The sequencing input was PBMCs. These receptor sequences come from a man aged 25 to 45 in good health and CMV-seronegative.

This chain links TRBV5-4 with TRBJ1-2; 8 bases align to TRBD1. The CDR3 is made up of 15 amino acids. Trimming at V came to 0 bases and at J to 6 bases, leaving 7 bases not matched to a gene. In germline, CDR1 is SGHNT, CDR2 YYREEE (reference sequence). The chain's CDR3 is CASSLEDRASDGYTF. CDR3 DNA: TGTGCCAGCAGCTTGGAGGACAGGGCAAGCGATGGCTACACCTTC.

V usage is TRBV18 and J usage is TRBJ1-5; TRBD1 aligns across 8 bases. In germline, CDR1 is KGHSH, CDR2 LQKENI. This CDR3 comprises 16 residues. V shed 3 bases, J shed 0 bases, and the junction held 4 bases outside the gene matches. CDR3 sequence reads: CASSPGQANSNQPQHF. The CDR3 region has the DNA TGTGCCAGCTCACCGGGACAGGCTAATAGCAATCAGCCCCAGCATTTT. Full variable domain (remainder filled in from reference TRBV18 and TRBJ1-5): NAGVMQNPRHLVRRRGQEARLRCSPMKGHSHVYWYRQLPEEGLKFMVYLQKENIIDESGMPKERFSAEFPKEGPSILRIQQVVRGDSAAYFCASSPGQANSNQPQHFGDGTRLSIL.

The chain uses TRBV18 and TRBJ2-7, with D possibly matching TRBD1 (7 bases). Germline CDR1 is KGHSH and CDR2 is LQKENI. The CDR3 has 14 residues. Trimming took off 4 bases at V and 3 bases at J, with 13 bases between the two ends. The CDR3 loop reads CASSRPGGSYEQYF. The DNA of the CDR3 is TGTGCCAGCTCACGTCCAGGGGGGAGCTACGAGCAGTACTTC.

In the case of this clone: One junction end disagrees with the germline gene, perhaps due to a read error. The rearrangement links TRBV5-1 to TRBJ2-5; 16 bases fit TRBD2. Germline CDR1 reads SGHRS; CDR2 reads YFSETQ. CDR3 length equals 20 residues. As DNA, the CDR3 is TGCACCAGCAGCTTGGGACTAGCGGGAGGGGGAATCTCGTCACGGGAGACCCAGTACTTC. Translation gives CTSSLGLAGGGISSRETQYF.

The V call is TRBV5-1, the J call TRBJ2-5; possible D gene TRBD2, 6 bases. Trimming removed 0 bases from V and 5 bases from J, with 14 bases in between. The CDR3 runs 15 residues. The germline gives CDR1 SGHRS, CDR2 YFSETQ. CDR3 coding DNA: TGCGCCAGCAGCTTGGTCGGGGGATTATGGGAGACCCAGTACTTC. Protein: CASSLVGGLWETQYF. Based on the CDR3 plus reference TRBV5-1 and TRBJ2-5, the full variable domain is KAGVTQTPRYLIKTRGQQVTLSCSPISGHRSVSWYQQTPGQGLQFLFEYFSETQRNKGNFPGRFSGRQFSNSRSEMNVSTLELGDSALYLCASSLVGGLWETQYFGPGTRLLVL.

The rearrangement links TRBV5-4 to TRBJ1-2; no reliable D call. The CDR3 totals 12 residues. V was clipped by 0 bases and J by 5 bases, with 5 bases between them. CDR1 is SGHNT and CDR2 is YYREEE in the germline V gene (reference sequence). CDR3 coding DNA: TGTGCCAGCAGCTTGGGAGGGTATGGCTACACCTTC. Protein: CASSLGGYGYTF.

The rearrangement links TRBV4-1 to TRBJ2-3; 14 positions match TRBD2. CDR1 and CDR2 from the germline V gene are MGHRA and YSYEKL. The V and J ends lost 4 bases and 5 bases, in that order; junction bases with no gene match: 23. This CDR3 comprises 22 residues. This chain's CDR3 is CASSPPGLTSGRASNKVDTQYF. The CDR3, as DNA: TGCGCCAGCAGCCCCCCCGGTCTGACTAGCGGGAGGGCTTCCAATAAAGTAGATACGCAGTATTTT.

The chain combines TRBV4-3 with TRBJ1-2, with TRBD1 as a possible D gene (6 bases). The CDR3 is made up of 16 amino acids. Germline CDR1 and CDR2: LGHNA and YSLEER. Trimming removed 2 bases at V and 2 bases at J, with 15 bases between. Here the CDR3 reads CASSQRGGASNYGYTF. In nucleotides, the CDR3 is TGCGCCAGCAGCCAAAGGGGGGGGGCCTCAAACTATGGCTACACCTTC.

CDR3 loop: CASSGGSGGDGYTF. CDR3 DNA sequence: TGCGCCAGCAGCGGGGGGTCAGGTGGAGATGGCTACACCTTC. V and J are TRBV5-1 and TRBJ1-2; TRBD1 might be the D (5 bases). Trimming cost V 4 bases and J 6 bases, with 16 bases left between them. Germline lookup yields CDR1 SGHRS and CDR2 YFSETQ. The CDR3 runs to 14 residues. Full variable domain (rest looked up from reference TRBV5-1 and TRBJ1-2): KAGVTQTPRYLIKTRGQQVTLSCSPISGHRSVSWYQQTPGQGLQFLFEYFSETQRNKGNFPGRFSGRQFSNSRSEMNVSTLELGDSALYLCASSGGSGGDGYTFGSGTRLTVV.

V usage is TRBV27 and J usage is TRBJ2-7; D is unresolved. Germline CDR1 is MNHEY and CDR2 is SMNVEV (reference sequence). Trimming cost V 1 base and J 1 base, with 14 bases left between them. The CDR3 has 16 amino acids. The CDR3, as DNA: TGTGCCAGCAGTTTATTTTCGACATTGACGTCCTACGAGCAGTACTTC. Protein: CASSLFSTLTSYEQYF.

The CDR3 DNA reads TGTGCCTGGAGTGGACTCTACAATGAGCAGTTCTTC. Protein product: CAWSGLYNEQFF. The V and J genes are TRBV30 and TRBJ2-1; D is undetermined. Trimming shortened V by 1 base and J by 3 bases, and 4 bases separated the two germline ends. Germline V gives CDR1 GTSNPN, CDR2 SVGIG (reference sequence). The CDR3 length is 12 residues.

The chain links TRBV13 to TRBJ2-3; 9 bases line up with TRBD2. Trimming took 3 bases from V and 13 from J; bases not matched to a gene: 14. The CDR3 is 15 residues long. Germline values: CDR1 PRHDT, CDR2 FYEKMQ (reference sequence). CDR3 nucleotides: TGTGCCAGCAGCTTGGGGGATATTAGCGGGGGACCAAAGTATTTT. It specifies CASSLGDISGGPKYF.

The chain links TRBV11-1 to TRBJ2-7, with TRBD1 identical over 9 bases. V was pared by 5 bases and J by 2 bases, with 7 bases of the junction left unmatched. The CDR3 spans 15 residues. Germline CDR1 reads SGHAT; CDR2 reads FQDESV (reference sequence). The CDR3 region is CASSQTGQGPYEQYF. The CDR3 DNA reads TGTGCCAGCAGCCAAACGGGACAGGGTCCCTACGAGCAGTACTTC.

The gene calls are TRBV19 and TRBJ2-2; 13 bases line up with TRBD2. The V segment lost 8 bases and the J segment 3 bases; nucleotides outside the gene matches: 12. The V gene's germline CDR1 is LNHDA and CDR2 SQIVND (reference sequence). CDR3 size: 18 residues. CDR3 coding DNA: TGTGCCAGTGGGACCCCACTAGCGGGGGGGCCACACACCGGGGAGCTGTTTTTT. This gives the protein CASGTPLAGGPHTGELFF.

V gene TRBV7-8 combines with J gene TRBJ1-2; 8 positions agree with TRBD1. Germline V gene data show CDR1 as SGHVS and CDR2 as FQNEAQ. This CDR3 is 13 amino acids long. The V and J ends lost 6 bases and 7 bases, in that order; junction bases with no gene match: 7. The CDR3 loop reads CASSPDRGGGYTF. The CDR3 coding sequence is TGTGCCAGCAGTCCCGACAGGGGAGGTGGCTACACCTTC.

The rearrangement uses TRBV18 and TRBJ2-7; unclear D gene. Germline CDR1 and CDR2: KGHSH and LQKENI. V shed 2 bases and J shed 0 bases, with 5 bases lying between them. The CDR3 consists of 13 residues. The CDR3 bases are TGTGCCAGCTCACCATCCAGCTCCTACGAGCAGTACTTC. Translating gives CASSPSSSYEQYF.

The chain couples TRBV19 to TRBJ1-1; D remains ambiguous. Trimming cost V 5 bases and J 1 base, with 14 bases left between them. CDR1 and CDR2 from the germline V gene are LNHDA and SQIVND (reference sequence). The CDR3 runs 15 residues. The CDR3 protein is CASSPAGRKNTEAFF. The CDR3 bases are TGTGCCAGTAGTCCAGCCGGGAGAAAGAACACTGAAGCTTTCTTT.

The chain recombines TRBV30 with TRBJ1-2; 8 positions match TRBD1. The CDR3 is made up of 14 amino acids. Germline CDR1 reads GTSNPN; CDR2 reads SVGIG (reference sequence). After removal of 3 bases from V and 5 bases from J, the junction contained 8 bases not matched to a gene. CDR3 sequence (DNA): TGTGCCTGGAGATCCAGGGGGCGCGGTTATGGCTACACCTTC. This encodes CAWRSRGRGYGYTF.

The rearrangement uses TRBV2 and TRBJ2-5; 7 positions match TRBD1. The V and J ends lost 2 bases and 3 bases, in that order; junction bases with no gene match: 3. CDR3 length: 14 residues. Germline CDR1 is SNHLY and CDR2 is FYNNEI. CDR3 protein: CASSELTGKETQYF. DNA for the CDR3: TGTGCCAGCAGTGAACTGACAGGGAAAGAGACCCAGTACTTC.

V gene TRBV2 combines with J gene TRBJ2-7, with TRBD1 as a possible D gene (5 bases). Germline CDR1 SNHLY, CDR2 FYNNEI. The CDR3 has 12 residues. Trimming removed 4 bases at V and 6 bases at J, with 10 bases between. The CDR3 DNA is TGTGCCAGCAGTGTCGGCAGGGTCGAGCAGTACTTC. Translated: CASSVGRVEQYF.

This sequence joins TRBV15 and TRBJ2-3, with D maybe TRBD1 (6 bases). Germline-derived CDR1 and CDR2 are LNHNV and YYDKDF (reference sequence). V dropped 6 bases and J dropped 3 bases, with 10 bases sitting between them. The CDR3 extends over 13 amino acids. For the CDR3, the DNA is TGTGCCACCAGTCCCCAGGGGACAGATACGCAGTATTTT. Translated: CATSPQGTDTQYF.

V usage is TRBV5-1 and J usage is TRBJ1-3; D not certain. CDR3 length: 16 residues. CDR1 is SGHRS, CDR2 YFSETQ, per germline. V shed 0 bases and J shed 0 bases, with 10 bases lying between them. The CDR3 protein is CASSLGPGNSGNTIYF. The CDR3 coding sequence is TGCGCCAGCAGCTTGGGGCCGGGTAACTCTGGAAACACCATATATTTT.

This chain joins TRBV5-1 and TRBJ2-7; 9 nucleotides align to TRBD1. The length of the CDR3 is 14 residues. With 4 bases clipped from V and 6 bases from J, the junction kept 8 bases outside the gene matches. Germline CDR1 SGHRS, CDR2 YFSETQ. The CDR3 is CASSPRTGDPEQYF. The DNA of the CDR3 is TGCGCCAGCAGCCCGCGGACAGGGGACCCCGAGCAGTACTTC.

The chain is built from TRBV7-9 and TRBJ2-7; a possible D gene is TRBD1 (5 bases). Germline-derived CDR1 and CDR2 are SEHNR and FQNEAQ (reference sequence). V was pared by 4 bases and J by 3 bases, with 7 bases between. CDR3 length: 12 residues. CDR3 loop: CASSWQGYEQYF. CDR3 DNA: TGTGCCAGCAGCTGGCAGGGCTACGAGCAGTACTTC.

V is TRBV7-9 and J is TRBJ2-1; TRBD2 agrees at 11 bases. Trimming cost V 6 bases and J 7 bases; bases outside gene matches: 8. Germline V CDR1 and CDR2: SEHNR, FQNEAQ (reference sequence). There are 15 residues in the CDR3. The CDR3 region has the DNA TGTGCCAGCAGTAAGGGACTAGCGGAAATAAATGAGCAGTTCTTC. Its translation is CASSKGLAEINEQFF.

The chain employs TRBV7-2 and TRBJ1-2; 7 nucleotides line up with TRBD1. The ends lost 5 bases at V and 4 bases at J; junction bases unmatched: 7. Germline V lookup: CDR1 SGHTA, CDR2 FQGNSA. The CDR3 runs 14 residues. The CDR3 nucleotides are TGTGCCAGCAGCCCACAGGGGATGGGCTATGGCTACACCTTC. It translates to CASSPQGMGYGYTF.

J is TRBJ2-5 and V is TRBV7-9; no clear D gene. The germline CDR1 and CDR2 sequences are SEHNR and FQNEAQ (reference sequence). V lost 1 base, J lost 2 bases, and 8 bases lay in between. CDR3 length: 14 residues. CDR3 in DNA: TGTGCCAGCAGCTTAGTGGGCAGTCAAGAGACCCAGTACTTC. This sequence encodes CASSLVGSQETQYF.

The genes are TRBV2 and TRBJ1-6; 9 bases are a match to TRBD1. This CDR3 region has 14 residues. V was pared by 1 base and J by 9 bases, with 1 base of the junction left unmatched. Germline loops: CDR1 SNHLY, CDR2 FYNNEI. The CDR3 DNA sequence: TGTGCCAGCAGTGAAGTGGGACAGGGTTCACCCCTCCACTTT. This codes for CASSEVGQGSPLHF. Full variable domain (remainder filled in from reference TRBV2 and TRBJ1-6): EPEVTQTPSHQVTQMGQEVILRCVPISNHLYFYWYRQILGQKVEFLVSFYNNEISEKSEIFDDQFSVERPDGSNFTLKIRSTKLEDSAMYFCASSEVGQGSPLHFGNGTRLTVT.

The rearrangement joins TRBV18 to TRBJ2-5; D is possibly TRBD1 (8 bases). Germline lookup yields CDR1 KGHSH and CDR2 LQKENI. The CDR3 spans 15 residues. Trimming stripped 0 bases from V and 5 bases from J, with 13 bases between. CDR3 bases: TGTGCCAGCTCACCACCGGACAGGGAGGGGGAGACCCAGTACTTC. It yields the protein CASSPPDREGETQYF. Combining the CDR3 with reference TRBV18 and TRBJ2-5 gives the whole variable domain NAGVMQNPRHLVRRRGQEARLRCSPMKGHSHVYWYRQLPEEGLKFMVYLQKENIIDESGMPKERFSAEFPKEGPSILRIQQVVRGDSAAYFCASSPPDREGETQYFGPGTRLLVL.

The chain combines TRBV5-6 with TRBJ2-5, with 11 bases lining up with TRBD2. The J segment lost 7 bases and the V segment lost 0 bases, leaving 11 bases of the junction unmatched. This CDR3 spans 17 amino acids. Germline CDR1 reads SGHDT; CDR2 reads YYEEEE. The CDR3 sequence is CASSLVSGGASGVTQYF. CDR3 DNA: TGTGCCAGCAGCTTGGTTAGCGGGGGGGCCTCCGGGGTGACCCAGTACTTC. The variable domain in full, with the rest retrieved from reference TRBV5-6 and TRBJ2-5, is DAGVTQSPTHLIKTRGQQVTLRCSPKSGHDTVSWYQQALGQGPQFIFQYYEEEERQRGNFPDRFSGHQFPNYSSELNVNALLLGDSALYLCASSLVSGGASGVTQYFGPGTRLLVL.

The chain is built from TRBV2 and TRBJ1-2; the D gene is possibly TRBD1 (6 bases). V was shortened by 10 bases and J by 3 bases, with 12 bases between the two germline ends. The CDR3 has 12 residues. Looked up from germline, CDR1 is SNHLY and CDR2 is FYNNEI. CDR3 nucleotide sequence: TGTGCCACCCCTACAGGGTACTATGGCTACACCTTC. This sequence encodes CATPTGYYGYTF. The full variable domain, its missing parts supplied by reference TRBV2 and TRBJ1-2, is EPEVTQTPSHQVTQMGQEVILRCVPISNHLYFYWYRQILGQKVEFLVSFYNNEISEKSEIFDDQFSVERPDGSNFTLKIRSTKLEDSAMYFCATPTGYYGYTFGSGTRLTVV.